The 5 T cell receptor beta chains presented below share a single source sample, sequenced in a study of blood T cell repertoires in COVID-19. Measured with immunoSEQ multiplex PCR; TCRdb has only the in-frame clones, and not every one. This sample has 200,000 to 300,000 clones; around 88% occur once, and the top ten carry around 1.4%. Sample: peripheral blood. The receptors shown here come from a man aged 80 or over with acute or convalescent COVID-19.

This clone was detected only once. The J gene is TRBJ1-3, the V gene TRBV5-4; tentative D call: TRBD1 (5 bases). Trimming shortened V by 0 bases and J by 1 base, and 5 bases separated the two germline ends. Germline loops: CDR1 SGHNT, CDR2 YYREEE (reference sequence). The CDR3 is 14 amino acids. The CDR3 DNA reads as TGTGCCAGCAGCTTGGCAGGGTCTGGAAACACCATATATTTT. It codes for CASSLAGSGNTIYF.

The chain has TRBV7-8 and TRBJ2-5, with D hard to call. Germline V gives CDR1 SGHVS, CDR2 FQNEAQ. V lost 4 bases and J 6 bases, leaving 15 bases between the germline ends. This CDR3 is 14 amino acids long. The chain's CDR3 is CASSSRQTFQTQYF. The DNA for the CDR3 is TGTGCCAGCAGCTCCCGGCAGACATTTCAGACCCAGTACTTC.

This clone was seen just once. This chain links TRBV5-1 with TRBJ2-1, with D possibly TRBD1 on 6 matching bases. Trimming took off 0 bases at V and 7 bases at J, with 17 bases between the two ends. The CDR3 has 16 amino acids. The germline V gene has CDR1 SGHRS and CDR2 YFSETQ. In nucleotides, the CDR3 is TGCGCCAGCAGCTTGGTATCGAACAGGGCCGGAAATGAGCAGTTCTTC. Protein: CASSLVSNRAGNEQFF.

DNA for the CDR3: TGCGCCAGCAGCACCCAAGTCCCGGGACTAGCGGACACAGATACGCAGTATTTT. Translating gives CASSTQVPGLADTDTQYF. The genes are TRBV5-1 and TRBJ2-3; TRBD2 agrees at 11 bases. The germline gives CDR1 SGHRS, CDR2 YFSETQ. The CDR3 is made up of 18 amino acids. The V and J ends lost 4 bases and 2 bases, in that order; junction bases with no gene match: 12.

V usage is TRBV3-1 (or the pseudogene TRBV3-2) and J usage is TRBJ1-4; TRBD1 is a possible D gene (5 bases). The CDR3 totals 13 residues. Germline lookup yields CDR1 LGHDT and CDR2 YNNKEL (reference sequence). V shed 4 bases and J shed 7 bases, with 10 bases lying between them. The CDR3 region has the DNA TGTGCCAGCAGCCTTTCAAGGGGTGAAAAACTGTTTTTT. Its translation is CASSLSRGEKLFF.